Shown below are 2 T cell receptor beta chains from a single sample sequenced in a study of T-cell reconstitution after alpha-beta-depleted transplantation in children listed by TCRdb under 2016. Libraries were prepared through PCR. These reads were obtained on an Illumina HiSeq 2500. Molecular barcoding was employed in the preparation of TCR libraries, with unique molecular identifiers being used to normalize TCRbeta repertoire quantification. Starting from the raw public reads, TCRdb applied fastp trimming at Q25, assembled clones with MiXCR and retained in-frame beta chains. Each record represents a unique CDR3 protein, reported with the most common genes and DNA among its rows. A total of around 210,000 distinct CDR3 sequences appear in this sample, 6.6% of them only once. Of the sample, roughly 6% is held by the ten largest clones. The treatment or condition label corresponds to: allogeneic hematopoietic cell transplantation with graft depleted of TCRalphabeta T cells and CD19 B cells.

The material was PBMCs, obtained before TCRalphabeta/CD19-depleted stem cell transplant. These receptors all stem from a boy aged 2 to 10 with acute lymphoblastic leukemia, due to receive a stem cell transplant.

There are many counts of this clonotype. V and J are TRBV28 and TRBJ2-7; possible D gene TRBD2, 5 bases. V was shortened by 5 bases and J by 5 bases, with 10 bases between the two germline ends. The CDR3 runs 12 residues. Germline V gene sequence: CDR1 MDHEN, CDR2 SYDVKM. The CDR3 DNA reads TGTGCCAGCAGTAGGGAGTTGAACGAGCAGTACTTC. Protein product: CASSRELNEQYF.

The table lists this clonotype with many counts. The rearrangement links TRBV11-2 to TRBJ2-3, with 14 bases that match TRBD2. Trimming took 0 bases from V and 0 from J; bases not matched to a gene: 14. Germline CDR1 and CDR2: SGHAT and FQNNGV. CDR3 length equals 22 residues. The CDR3: CASSLEYRLAGGPKTSTDTQYF. In DNA, the CDR3 is TGTGCCAGCAGCTTAGAGTACCGACTAGCGGGGGGGCCCAAGACCAGCACAGATACGCAGTATTTT. Full variable domain (remainder filled in from reference TRBV11-2 and TRBJ2-3): EAGVAQSPRYKIIEKRQSVAFWCNPISGHATLYWYQQILGQGPKLLIQFQNNGVVDDSQLPKDRFSAERLKGVDSTLKIQPAKLEDSAVYLCASSLEYRLAGGPKTSTDTQYFGPGTRLTVL.